This T cell receptor beta chain emerged from a study of blood T cell repertoires in COVID-19. Study in general: COVID-19 samples from acute and convalescent phases originated in the United States, Italy and Spain.

The CDR3 consists of 13 residues. Trimming pared 3 bases from V and 6 bases from J, leaving 10 bases between. Germline values: CDR1 SGHTA, CDR2 FQGTGA. Measured with immunoSEQ multiplex PCR; TCRdb has only the in-frame clones, and not every one. The sample contains 65,000 to 90,000 clones, around 80% of which appear only once. The receptor was derived from a man aged 60-69 years with acute or convalescent COVID-19. This chain uses TRBV7-3 with TRBJ2-3; D is ambiguous. Sequenced: peripheral blood. CDR3 bases: TGTGCCAGCAGCTTTTTTAACACGGATACGCAGTATTTT. Its translation is CASSFFNTDTQYF.